The clone carrying this T cell receptor (beta chain) was seen just once. Per the authors' pipeline: It was from reference gene primer amplification that nucleated cell counts were estimated. Profiled with immunoSEQ multiplex PCR; TCRdb holds only in-frame clones, not every one. The V and J calls and clone size were taken over from that table, and D and trimming were inferred from the DNA. This table has roughly 200,000 clones, around 80% appearing once. This specimen belongs to a study of blood T cell repertoires in COVID-19. Background on the study: Researchers got acute and convalescent COVID-19 samples from the United States, Italy and Spain. Sample material is recorded as cDNA or gDNA derived from T cells, B-cell-depleted T cells, or PBMCs.

Germline loops: CDR1 LGHDT, CDR2 YNNKEL (reference sequence). Trimming took 1 base from V and 7 from J, leaving 9 bases between them. This CDR3 contains 13 residues. Seattle patients were enrolled during active infection and followed longitudinally. The source of this sequence is a woman aged 55-69 years with COVID-19, enrolled during active disease. The chain recombines TRBV3-1 (or the pseudogene TRBV3-2) with TRBJ2-3; no definite D call. Sequencing was done on a sample of peripheral blood. The CDR3 here is CASSQGPRHTQYF. The CDR3 nucleotides are TGTGCCAGCAGCCAAGGCCCTAGGCATACGCAGTATTTT.